This TCR beta chain was obtained from a study of vaccination effects on CD4 cells after COVID-19. V lost 4 bases to trimming and J lost 3 bases, with 10 bases between them. CDR1 and CDR2 (germline): MGHRA, YSYEKL. This CDR3 has 13 amino acids. Regarding this clone: The target antigen is unknown.

Assay used: immunoSEQ multiplex PCR; TCRdb lists only in-frame clones, some missing. The data contain approximately 30,000 clones, about 70% of them singletons. Before sequencing took place, the ViraFEST assay used viral peptide pools to expand antigen-specific CD4+ T cells. Culture lasted about ten days before CD4+ T cell isolation. Each participant was given two doses of one vaccine (BNT162b2 or mRNA-1273). The origin of this receptor is a human donor who received a COVID-19 vaccine. The gene calls are TRBV4-1 and TRBJ2-7; tentative D call: TRBD1 (5 bases). The material was CD4+ T cells from PBMCs cultured with HCoV-NL63 spike peptides, obtained after COVID-19 vaccination. This CDR3 is CASSLDSDYEQYF. The DNA for the CDR3 is TGCGCCAGCAGCCTAGACAGCGACTACGAGCAGTACTTC.